The 8 T cell receptor beta chains given below trace back to one sample, sequenced in a study of blood T cell repertoires in COVID-19. The data were produced by immunoSEQ multiplex PCR, yet TCRdb's version contains in-frame clones alone and is incomplete. The table records tens of thousands of clones, roughly three quarters of them present only once. Material for sequencing was peripheral blood. The source is a human donor in a cohort sampled during active COVID-19.

CDR3 protein: CASRQQGIGTEAFF. In nucleotides, the CDR3 is TGTGCCAGCAGACAACAGGGAATTGGCACTGAAGCTTTCTTT. This chain uses TRBV6-6 with TRBJ1-1, with D possibly TRBD1 on 6 matching bases. Germline V gives CDR1 MNHNY, CDR2 SVGAGI (reference sequence). The V end lost 6 bases, the J end lost 4 bases, and 15 bases lay between the germline ends. This CDR3 is 14 amino acids long.

The rearrangement joins TRBV5-1 to TRBJ1-1; D gene uncertain. Trimming removed 3 bases from V and 4 bases from J, with 10 bases in between. Germline V lookup: CDR1 SGHRS, CDR2 YFSETQ. The CDR3 runs 13 residues. The chain's CDR3 is CASSSNEATEAFF. The CDR3 DNA reads as TGCGCCAGCAGCTCTAATGAGGCCACTGAAGCTTTCTTT.

The V call is TRBV18, the J call TRBJ2-7; 9 bases align to TRBD1. Unmatched junction bases numbered 8, after V lost 5 bases and J lost 6 bases. The CDR3 consists of 14 residues. Germline CDR1 is KGHSH and CDR2 is LQKENI. The CDR3 spells CASSTDRGWAEQYF. The CDR3, as DNA: TGTGCCAGCTCAACAGACAGGGGGTGGGCCGAGCAGTACTTC. The variable domain in full, completed from reference TRBV18 and TRBJ2-7, reads NAGVMQNPRHLVRRRGQEARLRCSPMKGHSHVYWYRQLPEEGLKFMVYLQKENIIDESGMPKERFSAEFPKEGPSILRIQQVVRGDSAAYFCASSTDRGWAEQYFGPGTRLTVT.

V is TRBV7-9 and J is TRBJ2-5, with TRBD1 matching over 12 bases. V lost 1 base and J lost 5; bases outside the gene matches: 2. The CDR3 sequence is 15 residues long. In germline, CDR1 is SEHNR, CDR2 FQNEAQ (reference sequence). Written as DNA, the CDR3 is TGTGCCAGCAGCTTAGGGGACAGGGGGCTGGAGACCCAGTACTTC. This translates into CASSLGDRGLETQYF. The whole variable domain, remainder taken from reference TRBV7-9 and TRBJ2-5, is DTGVSQNPRHKITKRGQNVTFRCDPISEHNRLYWYRQTLGQGPEFLTYFQNEAQLEKSRLLSDRFSAERPKGSFSTLEIQRTEQGDSAMYLCASSLGDRGLETQYFGPGTRLLVL.

The genes are TRBV6-2 or TRBV6-3 and TRBJ2-1, with a possible D match to TRBD2 (6 bases). Germline lookup yields CDR1 MNHEY and CDR2 SVGEGT. Trimming left V 2 bases short and J 15 bases short, with 17 bases between. This CDR3 spans 13 amino acids. The CDR3 reads CASSYPLLALRFF. DNA for the CDR3: TGTGCCAGCAGTTACCCCTTACTAGCCTTGCGGTTCTTC.

The genes are TRBV5-1 and TRBJ2-5; TRBD1 aligns across 7 bases. This CDR3 has 14 amino acids. Unmatched junction bases numbered 4, after V lost 4 bases and J lost 1 base. Germline CDR1 SGHRS, CDR2 YFSETQ. The CDR3 here is CASSRQGFQETQYF. The CDR3 bases are TGCGCCAGCAGCCGACAGGGTTTCCAAGAGACCCAGTACTTC.

The chain links TRBV6-5 to TRBJ2-1; 14 bases map to TRBD2. Germline values: CDR1 MNHEY, CDR2 SVGAGI. The junction had 3 bases not matched to a gene; V was cut back by 6 bases and J by 8 bases. The CDR3 covers 14 residues. The CDR3 reads CASRPGLAGDEQFF. CDR3 nucleotides: TGTGCCAGCAGGCCGGGACTAGCGGGAGATGAGCAGTTCTTC.

V is TRBV19 and J is TRBJ2-6; TRBD1 is a possible D gene (6 bases). Between the trimmed V and J ends, which lost 4 bases and 0 bases, there was a span of 10 bases. Per the germline V gene, CDR1 is LNHDA and CDR2 is SQIVND (reference sequence). This CDR3 is 16 amino acids long. The CDR3 nucleotides read TGTGCCAGTAGTACGGACAGCCTCTCTGGGGCCAACGTCCTGACTTTC. It is translated as CASSTDSLSGANVLTF.